The T cell receptor (beta chain) under discussion was sequenced for a study of T cell changes during pregnancy in multiple sclerosis. The repertoire was sequenced with immunoSEQ multiplex PCR; TCRdb's copy has only in-frame clones and lacks some. The data show about 86,000 clones, under 95% seen once. In germline, CDR1 is LNHNV, CDR2 YYDKDF (reference sequence). The CDR3 spans 14 residues. The V gene lost 1 base and the J gene lost 7 bases, with 14 bases spanning the gap. The starting material was peripheral blood, obtained in the first trimester of pregnancy. The clonotype originates from a female donor in good health, enrolled as a control in a pregnancy study. The V call is TRBV15, the J call TRBJ2-7; TRBD1 might be the D (5 bases). The CDR3 is CATSRVGHRREQYF. In nucleotides, the CDR3 is TGTGCCACCAGCAGAGTCGGACATCGGAGAGAGCAGTACTTC.